The 20 T cell receptor beta chains reported below all come from one sample, sequenced in a study of blood T cell repertoires in COVID-19. Only in-frame clones appear in the TCRdb table, and some are missing; sequencing was by immunoSEQ multiplex PCR. The profile shows approximately 15,000 clones, roughly 90% of them singletons. The sequenced sample consisted of peripheral blood. These receptors were obtained from a human donor in a cohort sampled during active COVID-19.

This chain joins TRBV18 and TRBJ2-7; 7 bases map to TRBD2. The germline V gene encodes CDR1 KGHSH and CDR2 LQKENI. V lost 6 bases and J lost 2; bases outside the gene matches: 4. This CDR3 has 13 residues. CDR3 amino acids: CASSTRGAYEQYF. In DNA form, the CDR3 reads TGTGCCAGCTCGACCCGGGGGGCCTACGAGCAGTACTTC.

This chain connects TRBV29-1 to TRBJ1-2; D is unresolved. The CDR3 length is 12 residues. Germline V gene data show CDR1 as SQVTM and CDR2 as ANQGSEA. V was shortened by 0 bases and J by 6 bases, with 8 bases between the two germline ends. The CDR3 nucleotides are TGCAGCGTTGAAGAGGGAGGGCATGGCTACACCTTC. It translates to CSVEEGGHGYTF.

The V call is TRBV12-5, the J call TRBJ1-1; 9 bases align to TRBD1. Germline V lookup: CDR1 LGHNT, CDR2 FRNRAP. Unmatched junction bases numbered 5, after V lost 6 bases and J lost 3 bases. The CDR3 loop spans 14 amino acids. CDR3 protein: CASGSGQGDTEAFF. The CDR3 DNA is TGTGCTAGTGGGTCGGGACAGGGCGACACTGAAGCTTTCTTT.

The gene calls are TRBV7-9 and TRBJ1-3; unclear D gene. CDR1 SEHNR and CDR2 FQNEAQ come from the germline V gene (reference sequence). This CDR3 has 15 residues. Trimming took off 2 bases at V and 0 bases at J, with 8 bases between the two ends. The CDR3 region is CASSLSRSSGNTIYF. The CDR3 DNA follows: TGTGCCAGCAGCTTAAGCCGGTCCTCTGGAAACACCATATATTTT. The full variable domain, rest sourced from reference TRBV7-9 and TRBJ1-3, is DTGVSQNPRHKITKRGQNVTFRCDPISEHNRLYWYRQTLGQGPEFLTYFQNEAQLEKSRLLSDRFSAERPKGSFSTLEIQRTEQGDSAMYLCASSLSRSSGNTIYFGEGSWLTVV.

The chain has TRBV5-1 and TRBJ2-3; 13 bases line up with TRBD2. The length of the CDR3 is 18 residues. Germline CDR1 is SGHRS and CDR2 is YFSETQ. The junction had 9 bases not matched to a gene; V was cut back by 4 bases and J by 1 base. Here the CDR3 reads CASSPPLLAGGGTDTQYF. In DNA form, the CDR3 reads TGCGCCAGCAGCCCCCCTTTACTAGCGGGGGGGGGCACAGATACGCAGTATTTT.

The chain links TRBV27 to TRBJ1-2; TRBD1 might be the D (6 bases). Deletions cut 5 bases from V and 3 bases from J, with 10 bases between. The V gene's germline CDR1 is MNHEY and CDR2 SMNVEV (reference sequence). The CDR3 has 13 residues. The CDR3 DNA follows: TGTGCCAGCAGTCCCGGACAGCACTATGGCTACACCTTC. Its protein product is CASSPGQHYGYTF.

This chain connects TRBV18 to TRBJ1-5; no reliable D call. Germline lookup yields CDR1 KGHSH and CDR2 LQKENI. The V end was cut by 6 bases, the J end by 6 bases, with 21 bases between. This CDR3 has 16 residues. The CDR3 nucleotides read TGTGCCAGCTCCAATTCCGGAGGTGGTAGGACTCAGCCCCAGCATTTT. As protein: CASSNSGGGRTQPQHF.

This clone was counted once. This chain links TRBV2 with TRBJ2-2, with TRBD2 matching 8 bases. This CDR3 has 17 amino acids. The J segment lost 1 base and the V segment lost 4 bases, leaving 8 bases of the junction unmatched. Germline CDR1 SNHLY, CDR2 FYNNEI. In DNA, the CDR3 is TGTGCCAGCAGTGGCCGGGGGGGAGCTCAGAACACCGGGGAGCTGTTTTTT. It specifies CASSGRGGAQNTGELFF.

The gene calls are TRBV9 and TRBJ2-2, with TRBD2 identical over 8 bases. The CDR3 totals 18 residues. Losses at the gene ends were 4 bases for V and 0 bases for J; bases not matched to a gene: 11. Germline CDR1 reads SGDLS; CDR2 reads YYNGEE. The DNA for the CDR3 is TGTGCCAGCAGCCCCCCGGGGCGGGGGGCATCGAACACCGGGGAGCTGTTTTTT. It yields the protein CASSPPGRGASNTGELFF.

This chain links TRBV27 with TRBJ2-2, with D possibly matching TRBD1 (6 bases). Per germline, CDR1 MNHEY and CDR2 SMNVEV (reference sequence). The CDR3 consists of 16 residues. Trimming pared 3 bases from V and 0 bases from J, leaving 11 bases between. The CDR3 loop reads CASSFQGSANTGELFF. CDR3 coding DNA: TGTGCCAGCAGTTTTCAGGGGTCAGCGAACACCGGGGAGCTGTTTTTT.

The J gene is TRBJ2-1, the V gene TRBV5-4, with D perhaps TRBD2 (6 bases). Germline values: CDR1 SGHNT, CDR2 YYREEE (reference sequence). V was shortened by 4 bases and J by 4 bases, with 15 bases between the two germline ends. There are 15 residues in the CDR3. CDR3 sequence (DNA): TGTGCCAGCAGCCAAGCCGGGAGAGGATACAATGAGCAGTTCTTC. Translating gives CASSQAGRGYNEQFF.

The chain recombines TRBV19 with TRBJ1-5; perhaps TRBD1 as D (6 bases). The CDR3 consists of 14 residues. The germline V gene has CDR1 LNHDA and CDR2 SQIVND (reference sequence). V was pared by 4 bases and J by 1 base, with 8 bases between. The chain's CDR3 is CASSTTGSNQPQHF. DNA of the CDR3: TGTGCCAGTAGTACAACAGGGAGCAATCAGCCCCAGCATTTT.

In its sample, this clone was seen once. This chain joins TRBV5-5 and TRBJ2-7; D is possibly TRBD1 (5 bases). CDR1 and CDR2 (germline): SGHKS, YYEKEE (reference sequence). CDR3 length: 12 residues. Trimming removed 2 bases at V and 4 bases at J, with 7 bases between. In DNA form, the CDR3 reads TGTGCCAGCAGCTTAGGGGCGTACGAGCAGTACTTC. Translated: CASSLGAYEQYF.

This clone has a single count. This chain links TRBV30 with TRBJ2-5; TRBD1 matches at 8 bases. The J segment lost 3 bases and the V segment lost 4 bases, leaving 7 bases of the junction unmatched. The germline CDR1 and CDR2 sequences are GTSNPN and SVGIG (reference sequence). The CDR3 covers 14 residues. CDR3 sequence reads: CAWTDRDWEETQYF. CDR3 in DNA: TGTGCCTGGACGGACAGGGATTGGGAAGAGACCCAGTACTTC.

The chain employs TRBV2 and TRBJ2-1; 14 bases map to TRBD2. Germline V CDR1 and CDR2: SNHLY, FYNNEI. The CDR3 extends over 16 amino acids. Losses at the gene ends were 2 bases for V and 9 bases for J; bases not matched to a gene: 6. The CDR3 region has the DNA TGTGCCAGCAGTGAAAGTGGACTAGCGGGGGGTAGTGAGCAGTTCTTC. This translates into CASSESGLAGGSEQFF.

The genes are TRBV28 and TRBJ2-7; D possibly corresponds to TRBD1 (6 bases). Trimming cost V 6 bases and J 3 bases, with 9 bases left between them. Germline CDR1 and CDR2: MDHEN and SYDVKM. This CDR3 is 12 amino acids long. This chain's CDR3 is CASSRGIYEQYF. In DNA, the CDR3 is TGTGCCAGCAGCAGGGGCATCTACGAGCAGTACTTC. Combining the CDR3 with reference TRBV28 and TRBJ2-7 gives the whole variable domain DVKVTQSSRYLVKRTGEKVFLECVQDMDHENMFWYRQDPGLGLRLIYFSYDVKMKEKGDIPEGYSVSREKKERFSLILESASTNQTSMYLCASSRGIYEQYFGPGTRLTVT.

V gene TRBV5-8 combines with J gene TRBJ2-1; 9 nucleotides match TRBD1. Germline V gene sequence: CDR1 SGHTS, CDR2 YDEGEE. The V segment lost 0 bases and the J segment 5 bases; nucleotides outside the gene matches: 3. The CDR3 consists of 15 residues. Here the CDR3 DNA reads TGTGCCAGCAGCTTGGGGGACAGGGCAAACAATGAGCAGTTCTTC. Encoded protein: CASSLGDRANNEQFF.

The V call is TRBV5-1, the J call TRBJ2-7, with no clear D. The germline gives CDR1 SGHRS, CDR2 YFSETQ. Trimming took 0 bases from V and 7 from J, leaving 20 bases between them. The CDR3 is 16 residues long. The CDR3 protein is CASSLDGQHHTSEQYF. The DNA of the CDR3 is TGCGCCAGCAGCTTGGATGGGCAGCACCATACAAGTGAGCAGTACTTC.

This chain connects TRBV5-1 to TRBJ2-3; no clear D gene. The V end lost 4 bases, the J end lost 2 bases, and 11 bases lay between the germline ends. This CDR3 comprises 14 residues. The germline V gene has CDR1 SGHRS and CDR2 YFSETQ. DNA for the CDR3: TGCGCCAGCAGCCATAATACTTACACAGATACGCAGTATTTT. Translated, it gives CASSHNTYTDTQYF.

V is TRBV6-5 and J is TRBJ1-3; D is undetermined. Trimming stripped 5 bases from V and 0 bases from J, with 2 bases between. CDR1 is MNHEY and CDR2 is SVGAGI in the germline V gene. The CDR3 consists of 12 residues. In DNA form, the CDR3 reads TGTGCCAGCAGTCTCTCTGGAAACACCATATATTTT. The encoded protein is CASSLSGNTIYF.